The 26 T cell receptor beta chains given below trace back to one sample, sequenced in a study of T cell responses to AZD1222 COVID-19 vaccine. Assay used: immunoSEQ multiplex PCR; TCRdb lists only in-frame clones, some missing. The table includes around 130,000 clones, roughly nine tenths detected once. Specimen: peripheral blood, collected 28 days after the second AZD1222 dose. These receptors all come from an adult who received the AZD1222 COVID-19 vaccine.

This clone was observed once. The rearrangement links TRBV7-6 to TRBJ2-7; 10 bases fit TRBD2. The CDR3 sequence is 15 residues long. After removal of 1 base from V and 7 bases from J, the junction contained 7 bases not matched to a gene. The germline V gene has CDR1 SGHVS and CDR2 FNYEAQ. CDR3 nucleotides: TGTGCCAGCAGCTTAGGGCCTAGCGGGGGTCTTGAGCAGTACTTC. It specifies CASSLGPSGGLEQYF.

The chain recombines TRBV9 with TRBJ1-1; no clear D. The V and J ends lost 4 bases and 1 base respectively, with 8 bases between them. The CDR3 is 13 residues long. Per the germline V gene, CDR1 is SGDLS and CDR2 is YYNGEE. This CDR3 reads CASSQHPNTEAFF. CDR3 DNA: TGTGCCAGCAGCCAACACCCGAACACTGAAGCTTTCTTT. Full variable domain (outside the CDR3, taken from reference TRBV9 and TRBJ1-1): DSGVTQTPKHLITATGQRVTLRCSPRSGDLSVYWYQQSLDQGLQFLIQYYNGEERAKGNILERFSAQQFPDLHSELNLSSLELGDSALYFCASSQHPNTEAFFGQGTRLTVV.

V usage is TRBV11-2 and J usage is TRBJ1-3; D is perhaps TRBD1 (6 bases). Trimming shortened V by 4 bases and J by 4 bases, and 17 bases separated the two germline ends. Per the germline V gene, CDR1 is SGHAT and CDR2 is FQNNGV. The CDR3 contains 16 residues. The CDR3 nucleotides read TGTGCCAGCAGCTATTGGGGCGGGGGCTCGGGAAACACCATATATTTT. Translated, it gives CASSYWGGGSGNTIYF. Full variable domain (missing parts from reference TRBV11-2 and TRBJ1-3): EAGVAQSPRYKIIEKRQSVAFWCNPISGHATLYWYQQILGQGPKLLIQFQNNGVVDDSQLPKDRFSAERLKGVDSTLKIQPAKLEDSAVYLCASSYWGGGSGNTIYFGEGSWLTVV.

The chain is built from TRBV27 and TRBJ1-1, with 9 positions matching TRBD1. The J segment lost 3 bases and the V segment lost 4 bases, leaving 6 bases of the junction unmatched. This CDR3 spans 15 amino acids. Germline CDR1 and CDR2: MNHEY and SMNVEV (reference sequence). CDR3 nucleotide sequence: TGTGCCAGCAGTTCCTGGACAGGGGCCCACACTGAAGCTTTCTTT. It translates to CASSSWTGAHTEAFF.

The chain recombines TRBV7-2 with TRBJ2-3; D is uncertain. Germline CDR1 is SGHTA and CDR2 is FQGNSA. The CDR3 sequence is 13 residues long. V lost 1 base and J 1 base, leaving 3 bases between the germline ends. Written as DNA, the CDR3 is TGTGCCAGCAGCTTAGGCGGCACAGATACGCAGTATTTT. This encodes CASSLGGTDTQYF.

This chain uses TRBV7-2 with TRBJ1-1; 8 nucleotides agree with TRBD1. CDR1 is SGHTA, CDR2 FQGNSA, per germline. The J segment lost 4 bases and the V segment lost 5 bases, leaving 15 bases of the junction unmatched. This CDR3 region has 17 residues. The CDR3, as DNA: TGTGCCAGCAGCACCCGGGACAGGCCGCTTTTAGGCACTGAAGCTTTCTTT. Translation: CASSTRDRPLLGTEAFF.

This rearrangement joins TRBV4-1 to TRBJ1-6; D is uncertain. Germline CDR1 MGHRA, CDR2 YSYEKL. This CDR3 has 14 amino acids. The V end was cut by 0 bases, the J end by 10 bases, with 10 bases between. CDR3 nucleotides: TGCGCCAGCAGCCAAGAAGGCTTGGAGTCACCCCTCCACTTT. Translated: CASSQEGLESPLHF.

The V gene is TRBV5-1, the J gene TRBJ1-2, with a tentative D call TRBD1 (5 bases). Trimming took 0 bases from V and 0 from J, leaving 12 bases between them. The CDR3 runs to 16 residues. Germline values: CDR1 SGHRS, CDR2 YFSETQ. CDR3 protein: CASSLEAQAPNYGYTF. The CDR3 DNA reads TGCGCCAGCAGCTTGGAGGCACAGGCCCCTAACTATGGCTACACCTTC.

The V gene is TRBV7-9, the J gene TRBJ1-3; D gene ambiguous. Germline CDR1 reads SEHNR; CDR2 reads FQNEAQ (reference sequence). V lost 0 bases and J lost 10, with 13 bases in between. The CDR3 totals 14 residues. CDR3 nucleotide sequence: TGTGCCAGCAGCTTAGCGGGCTATTATGAGACCATATATTTT. Its protein is CASSLAGYYETIYF.

This clone was recorded a few times. V gene TRBV7-2 combines with J gene TRBJ1-5, with D uncertain. V dropped 5 bases and J dropped 0 bases, with 11 bases sitting between them. The germline V gene encodes CDR1 SGHTA and CDR2 FQGNSA. The CDR3 runs 15 residues. Here the CDR3 DNA reads TGTGCCAGCAGCCCTGACGTATATAGCAATCAGCCCCAGCATTTT. Encoded protein: CASSPDVYSNQPQHF.

As for this clone: Other DNA variants within this sample encode the same CDR3. The chain is built from TRBV9 and TRBJ2-5, with a possible D match to TRBD1 (6 bases). The V end lost 4 bases, the J end lost 4 bases, and 11 bases lay between the germline ends. CDR1 SGDLS and CDR2 YYNGEE come from the germline V gene. The CDR3 is 13 residues long. DNA of the CDR3: TGTGCCAGCAGCCCCGCCAGGGGAGAGACCCAGTACTTC. It is translated as CASSPARGETQYF.

The chain carries TRBV11-2 and TRBJ2-7; tentative D call: TRBD2 (6 bases). The germline V gene has CDR1 SGHAT and CDR2 FQNNGV. Trimming cost V 1 base and J 3 bases, with 13 bases left between them. The CDR3 sequence is 15 residues long. The CDR3 reads CASSLGRGSFYEQYF. In DNA form, the CDR3 reads TGTGCCAGCAGCTTAGGACGGGGGTCCTTCTACGAGCAGTACTTC.

The chain joins TRBV7-2 to TRBJ2-7, with D perhaps given as TRBD1 or TRBD2 (5 bases each). The CDR3 has 13 residues. Trimming stripped 5 bases from V and 0 bases from J, with 8 bases between. Germline CDR1 and CDR2: SGHTA and FQGNSA. Here the CDR3 reads CASSRDVSYEQYF. DNA of the CDR3: TGTGCCAGCAGCCGGGACGTCTCCTACGAGCAGTACTTC.

The CDR3 loop reads CASSKGGRGSPLHF. The CDR3 coding sequence is TGTGCCAGCAGCAAAGGAGGCAGGGGATCACCCCTCCACTTT. The J gene is TRBJ1-6, the V gene TRBV21-1; the D call of TRBD1 is as the table states it, not checked on the DNA. TRBV21-1 is tagged as a pseudogene. The CDR3 sequence is 14 residues long.

This chain uses TRBV14 with TRBJ1-3; D remains ambiguous. Per germline, CDR1 SGHDN and CDR2 FVKESK. CDR3 length: 13 residues. V gave up 0 bases and J gave up 4 bases, with 4 bases separating them. The CDR3, as DNA: TGTGCCAGCAGCCAAGAGGCCGGAAACACCATATATTTT. Amino acids: CASSQEAGNTIYF.

This chain connects TRBV5-1 to TRBJ1-1; D remains unclear. This CDR3 has 15 amino acids. CDR1 is SGHRS, CDR2 YFSETQ, per germline. Trimming shortened V by 0 bases and J by 3 bases, and 12 bases separated the two germline ends. CDR3 sequence reads: CASSLASVGYTEAFF. Written as DNA, the CDR3 is TGCGCCAGCAGCTTGGCCAGTGTGGGTTACACTGAAGCTTTCTTT.

The chain has TRBV27 and TRBJ2-3; 13 positions agree with TRBD2. J was trimmed by 4 bases and V by 6 bases; bases with no gene match: 13. This CDR3 is 18 amino acids long. Germline V CDR1 and CDR2: MNHEY, SMNVEV (reference sequence). The CDR3 sequence: CASSLTSGGAFRPDTQYF. In DNA form, the CDR3 reads TGTGCCAGCAGCCTTACTAGCGGGGGGGCATTTCGGCCAGATACGCAGTATTTT.

The V gene is TRBV5-1, the J gene TRBJ2-2, with 10 bases lining up with TRBD1. With 2 bases clipped from V and 0 bases from J, the junction kept 1 base outside the gene matches. In germline, CDR1 is SGHRS, CDR2 YFSETQ. The CDR3 extends over 16 amino acids. The CDR3 loop reads CASSFGTGANTGELFF. The CDR3 coding sequence is TGCGCCAGCAGCTTCGGGACAGGGGCGAACACCGGGGAGCTGTTTTTT.

This clone was detected only once. The chain joins TRBV19 to TRBJ1-5; D ambiguous. Between the trimmed V and J ends, which lost 9 bases and 4 bases, there was a span of 13 bases. The CDR3 is made up of 13 amino acids. Germline assignment: CDR1 LNHDA and CDR2 SQIVND (reference sequence). CDR3 bases: TGTGCCAGCCACGGGAGCCCAAATCAGCCCCAGCATTTT. This gives the protein CASHGSPNQPQHF.

The chain links TRBV6-4 to TRBJ2-1; D is unresolved. The germline CDR1 and CDR2 sequences are MRHNA and SNTAGT. The CDR3 has 13 amino acids. V dropped 5 bases and J dropped 6 bases, with 11 bases sitting between them. CDR3: CASSRTPSNEQFF. The CDR3 coding sequence is TGTGCCAGCAGTCGCACACCTTCCAATGAGCAGTTCTTC.

This chain connects TRBV6-5 to TRBJ1-4; 7 nucleotides align to TRBD1. Germline V gene data show CDR1 as MNHEY and CDR2 as SVGAGI. This CDR3 is 14 amino acids long. Unmatched junction bases numbered 2, after V lost 6 bases and J lost 1 base. CDR3 in DNA: TGTGCCAGCAGGAACAGGGGAACTAATGAAAAACTGTTTTTT. It yields the protein CASRNRGTNEKLFF.

The rearrangement links TRBV6-2 or TRBV6-3 to TRBJ2-1; D gene unclear. CDR3 length: 11 residues. Germline lookup yields CDR1 MNHEY and CDR2 SVGEGT. V dropped 5 bases and J dropped 11 bases, with 10 bases sitting between them. The DNA of the CDR3 is TGTGCCAGCAGTGACATGACCCAGCAGTTCTTC. Amino acids: CASSDMTQQFF.

Of note for this clone: Other DNA sequences within the sample encode an identical CDR3. V and J are TRBV6-5 and TRBJ1-5; D uncertain. V lost 7 bases, J lost 2 bases, and 9 bases lay in between. Germline values: CDR1 MNHEY, CDR2 SVGAGI. The CDR3 contains 13 residues. The CDR3 reads CASTEWGNQPQHF. The CDR3 DNA reads TGTGCCAGCACCGAATGGGGCAATCAGCCCCAGCATTTT.

A few counts support this clone. The rearrangement joins TRBV6-6 to TRBJ1-1; 7 nucleotides agree with TRBD1. Germline loops: CDR1 MNHNY, CDR2 SVGAGI (reference sequence). The CDR3 covers 15 residues. V dropped 6 bases and J dropped 6; count of bases not matched to a gene: 13. The CDR3 DNA follows: TGTGCCAGCAGAAAAGAGACAGGGACAACGGCTGAAGCTTTCTTT. It is translated as CASRKETGTTAEAFF.

The chain uses TRBV20-1 and TRBJ2-2; 8 positions match TRBD2. V shed 3 bases, J shed 6 bases, and the junction held 6 bases outside the gene matches. The length of the CDR3 is 14 residues. Germline assignment: CDR1 DFQATT and CDR2 SNEGSKA (reference sequence). CDR3: CSASSGLVSGELFF. The DNA for the CDR3 is TGCAGTGCTAGTTCGGGACTAGTTTCCGGGGAGCTGTTTTTT.

The chain joins TRBV28 to TRBJ2-5; the D call may be TRBD1 or TRBD2 (6 bases each). This CDR3 spans 13 amino acids. Trimming left V 3 bases short and J 5 bases short, with 10 bases between. Germline V CDR1 and CDR2: MDHEN, SYDVKM. CDR3 amino acids: CASSLRGEETQYF. The CDR3 DNA follows: TGTGCCAGCAGTTTGAGGGGGGAGGAGACCCAGTACTTC. The full variable domain, with the rest looked up from reference TRBV28 and TRBJ2-5, is DVKVTQSSRYLVKRTGEKVFLECVQDMDHENMFWYRQDPGLGLRLIYFSYDVKMKEKGDIPEGYSVSREKKERFSLILESASTNQTSMYLCASSLRGEETQYFGPGTRLLVL.